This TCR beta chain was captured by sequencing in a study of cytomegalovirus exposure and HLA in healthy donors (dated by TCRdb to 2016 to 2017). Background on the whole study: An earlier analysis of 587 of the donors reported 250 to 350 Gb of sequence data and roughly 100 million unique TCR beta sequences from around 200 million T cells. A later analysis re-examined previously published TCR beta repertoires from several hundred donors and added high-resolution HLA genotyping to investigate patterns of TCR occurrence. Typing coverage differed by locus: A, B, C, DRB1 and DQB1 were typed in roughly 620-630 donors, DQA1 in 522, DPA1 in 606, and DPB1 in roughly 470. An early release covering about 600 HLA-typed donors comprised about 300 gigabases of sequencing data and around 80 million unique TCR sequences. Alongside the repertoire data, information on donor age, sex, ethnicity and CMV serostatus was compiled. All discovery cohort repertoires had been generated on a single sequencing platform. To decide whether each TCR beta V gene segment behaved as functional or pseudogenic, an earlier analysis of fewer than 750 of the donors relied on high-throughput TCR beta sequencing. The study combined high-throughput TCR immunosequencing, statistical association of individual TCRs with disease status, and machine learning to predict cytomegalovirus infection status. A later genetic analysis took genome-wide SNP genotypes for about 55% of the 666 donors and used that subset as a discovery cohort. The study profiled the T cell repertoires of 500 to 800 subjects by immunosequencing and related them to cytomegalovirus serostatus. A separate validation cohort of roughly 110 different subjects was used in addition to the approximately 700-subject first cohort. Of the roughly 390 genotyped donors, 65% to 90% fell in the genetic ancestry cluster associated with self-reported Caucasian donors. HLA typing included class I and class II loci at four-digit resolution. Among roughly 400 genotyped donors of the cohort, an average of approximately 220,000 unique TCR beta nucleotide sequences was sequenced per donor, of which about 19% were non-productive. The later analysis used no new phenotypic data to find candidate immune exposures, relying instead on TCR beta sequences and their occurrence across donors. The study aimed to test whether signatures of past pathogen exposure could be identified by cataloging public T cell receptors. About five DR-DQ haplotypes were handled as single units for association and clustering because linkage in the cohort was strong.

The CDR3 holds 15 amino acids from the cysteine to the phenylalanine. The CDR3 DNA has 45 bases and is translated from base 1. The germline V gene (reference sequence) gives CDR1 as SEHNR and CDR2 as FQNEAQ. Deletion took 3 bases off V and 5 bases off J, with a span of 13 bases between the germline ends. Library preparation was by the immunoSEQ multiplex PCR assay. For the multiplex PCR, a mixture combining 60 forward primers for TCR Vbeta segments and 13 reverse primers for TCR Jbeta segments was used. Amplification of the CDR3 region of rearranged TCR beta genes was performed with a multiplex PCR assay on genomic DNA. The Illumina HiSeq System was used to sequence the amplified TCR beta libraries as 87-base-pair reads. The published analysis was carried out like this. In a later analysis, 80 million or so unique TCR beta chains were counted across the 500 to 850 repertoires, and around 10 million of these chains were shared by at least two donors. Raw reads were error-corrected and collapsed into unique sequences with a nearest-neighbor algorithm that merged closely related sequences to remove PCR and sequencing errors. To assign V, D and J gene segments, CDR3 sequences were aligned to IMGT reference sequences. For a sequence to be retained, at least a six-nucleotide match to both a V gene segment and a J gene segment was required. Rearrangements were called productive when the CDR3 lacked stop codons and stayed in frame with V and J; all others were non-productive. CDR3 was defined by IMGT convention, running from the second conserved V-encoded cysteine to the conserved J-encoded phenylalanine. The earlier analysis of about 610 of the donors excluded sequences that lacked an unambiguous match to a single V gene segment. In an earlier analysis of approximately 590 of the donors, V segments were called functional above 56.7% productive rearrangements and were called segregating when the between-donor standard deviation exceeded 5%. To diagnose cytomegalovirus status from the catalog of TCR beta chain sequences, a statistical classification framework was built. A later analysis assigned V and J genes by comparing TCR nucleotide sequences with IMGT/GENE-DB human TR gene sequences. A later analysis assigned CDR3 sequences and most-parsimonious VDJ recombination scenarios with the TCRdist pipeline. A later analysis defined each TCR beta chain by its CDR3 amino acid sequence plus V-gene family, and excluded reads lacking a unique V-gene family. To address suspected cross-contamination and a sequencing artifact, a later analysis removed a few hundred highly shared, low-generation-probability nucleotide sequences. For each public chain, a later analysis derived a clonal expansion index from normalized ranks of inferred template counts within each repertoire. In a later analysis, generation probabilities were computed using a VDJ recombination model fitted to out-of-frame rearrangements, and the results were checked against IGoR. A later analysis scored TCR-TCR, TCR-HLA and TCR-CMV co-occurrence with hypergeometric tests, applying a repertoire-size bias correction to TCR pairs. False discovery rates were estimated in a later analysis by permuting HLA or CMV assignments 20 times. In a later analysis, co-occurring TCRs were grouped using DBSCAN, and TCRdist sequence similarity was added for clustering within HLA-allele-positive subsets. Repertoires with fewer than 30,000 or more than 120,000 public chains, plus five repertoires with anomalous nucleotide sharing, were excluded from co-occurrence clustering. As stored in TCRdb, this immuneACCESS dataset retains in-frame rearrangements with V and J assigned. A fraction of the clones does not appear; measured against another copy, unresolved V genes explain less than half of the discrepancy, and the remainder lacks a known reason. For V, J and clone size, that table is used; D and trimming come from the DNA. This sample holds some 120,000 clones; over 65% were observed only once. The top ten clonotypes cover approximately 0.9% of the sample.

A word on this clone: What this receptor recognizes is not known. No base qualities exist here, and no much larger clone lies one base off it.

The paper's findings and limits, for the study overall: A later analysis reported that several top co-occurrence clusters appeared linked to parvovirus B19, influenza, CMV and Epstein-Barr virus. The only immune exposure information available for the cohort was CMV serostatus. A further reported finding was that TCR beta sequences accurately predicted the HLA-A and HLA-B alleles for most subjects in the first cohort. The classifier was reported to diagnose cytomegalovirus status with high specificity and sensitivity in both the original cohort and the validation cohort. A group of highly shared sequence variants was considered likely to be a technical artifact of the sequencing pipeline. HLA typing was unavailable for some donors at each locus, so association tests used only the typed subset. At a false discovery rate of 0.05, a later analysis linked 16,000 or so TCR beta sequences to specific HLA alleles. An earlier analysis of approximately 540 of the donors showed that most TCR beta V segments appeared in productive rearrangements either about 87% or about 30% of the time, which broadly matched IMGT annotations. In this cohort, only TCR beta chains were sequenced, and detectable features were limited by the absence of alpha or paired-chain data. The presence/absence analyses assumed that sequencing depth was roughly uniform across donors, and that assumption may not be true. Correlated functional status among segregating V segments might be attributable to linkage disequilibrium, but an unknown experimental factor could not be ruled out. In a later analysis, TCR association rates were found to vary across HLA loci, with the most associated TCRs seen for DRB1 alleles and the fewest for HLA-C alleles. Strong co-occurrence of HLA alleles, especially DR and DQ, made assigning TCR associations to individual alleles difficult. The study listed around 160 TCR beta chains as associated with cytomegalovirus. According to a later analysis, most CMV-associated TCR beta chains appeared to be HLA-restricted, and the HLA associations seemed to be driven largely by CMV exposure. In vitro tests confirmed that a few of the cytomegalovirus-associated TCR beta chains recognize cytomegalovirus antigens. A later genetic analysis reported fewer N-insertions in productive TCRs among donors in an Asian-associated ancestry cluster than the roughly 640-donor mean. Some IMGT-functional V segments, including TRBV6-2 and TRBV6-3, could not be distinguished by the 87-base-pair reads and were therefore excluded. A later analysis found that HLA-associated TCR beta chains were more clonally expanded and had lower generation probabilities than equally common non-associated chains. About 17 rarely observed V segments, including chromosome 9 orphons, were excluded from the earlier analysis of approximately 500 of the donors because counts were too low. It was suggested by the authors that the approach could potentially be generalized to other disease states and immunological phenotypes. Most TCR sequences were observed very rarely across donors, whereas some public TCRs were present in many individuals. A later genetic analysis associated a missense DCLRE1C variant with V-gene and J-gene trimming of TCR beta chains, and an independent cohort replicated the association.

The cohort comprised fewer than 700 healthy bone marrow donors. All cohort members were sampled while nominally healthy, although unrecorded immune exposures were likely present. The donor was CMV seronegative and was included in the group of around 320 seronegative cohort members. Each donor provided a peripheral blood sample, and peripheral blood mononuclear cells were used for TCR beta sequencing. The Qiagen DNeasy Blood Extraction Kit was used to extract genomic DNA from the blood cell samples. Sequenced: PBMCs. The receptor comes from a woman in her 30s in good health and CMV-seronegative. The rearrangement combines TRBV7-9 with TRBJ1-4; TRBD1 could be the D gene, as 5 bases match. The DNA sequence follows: TGTGCCAGCAGCTTTATGGGAGGACAAAATGAAAAACTGTTTTTT. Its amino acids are CASSFMGGQNEKLFF.